One and the same sample provided the 2 T cell receptor beta chains below, sequenced in a study of PD-1 blockade in mismatch repair-deficient tumors. Generated by immunoSEQ multiplex PCR, the TCRdb table keeps only in-frame clones and is missing some. The table shows roughly 38,000 clones, with approximately 80% occurring only once. This material consisted of PBMCs, taken roughly nine months after starting pembrolizumab. The origin of the receptors is an adult with mismatch repair-deficient cancer.

The chain employs TRBV7-9 and TRBJ2-7, with D perhaps TRBD1 (6 bases). This CDR3 comprises 15 residues. Germline V lookup: CDR1 SEHNR, CDR2 FQNEAQ (reference sequence). The V and J ends lost 5 bases and 2 bases respectively, with 16 bases between them. The CDR3 sequence: CASSKGQGRAYEQYF. As DNA, the CDR3 is TGTGCCAGCAGCAAGGGGCAGGGGCGGGCCTACGAGCAGTACTTC.

The V gene is TRBV11-2, the J gene TRBJ2-2; 7 bases fit TRBD1. The CDR3 totals 15 residues. V shed 1 base and J 5 bases; nucleotides not matched to a gene: 4. The germline gives CDR1 SGHAT, CDR2 FQNNGV. The CDR3 region is CASSLGLRGTGELFF. The CDR3 bases are TGTGCCAGCAGCTTAGGCCTCAGGGGGACCGGGGAGCTGTTTTTT.